The present T cell receptor (beta chain) was sequenced within a study of identical twins. With template switching, a universal primer site was added, and the cDNA carried unique molecular identifiers. TCRdb passed the 5' RACE reads through MiXCR, listing each CDR3 protein once. This table has about 530,000 distinct CDR3 sequences, 12% to 15% appearing once. Notes on this clonotype: What it binds is unknown.

This CDR3 contains 12 residues. V trimming: 8 bases; J trimming: 7 bases; junction bases outside the gene matches: 2. Germline V gene sequence: CDR1 MNHEY, CDR2 SMNVEV (reference sequence). Study outcomes and limitations: Excess low generation probability was seen in twin-shared out-of-frame alpha sequences.

This sample also appeared in a second study, on yellow fever vaccine responses in identical twins.

Sequenced input: CD4+ T cells sorted from blood. The receptor was derived from a woman aged 18-29 years in good health. V gene TRBV27 combines with J gene TRBJ1-5; 10 bases line up with TRBD1. The CDR3 here is CASRDRGQPQHF. CDR3 DNA: TGTGCCAGCCGGGACAGGGGACAGCCCCAGCATTTT.